This T cell receptor beta chain was sequenced during a study of cytomegalovirus exposure and HLA in healthy donors. The PCR was carried out with 60 Vbeta primers and 13 Jbeta primers. TCRdb's copy holds only in-frame clones and misses some; the assay was immunoSEQ multiplex PCR. The table includes tens of thousands of clones, 70% to 80% detected once. The CDR3 is 13 amino acids. V dropped 8 bases and J dropped 2 bases, with 12 bases sitting between them. Germline CDR1 is MNHNS and CDR2 is SASEGT. This clonotype was sampled from a female donor in good health and CMV-seronegative. V gene TRBV6-1 combines with J gene TRBJ1-1; tentative D call: TRBD1 (6 bases). The specimen sequenced was PBMCs. The CDR3: CASANRENTEAFF. DNA of the CDR3: TGTGCCAGCGCGAACAGGGAAAACACTGAAGCTTTCTTT.